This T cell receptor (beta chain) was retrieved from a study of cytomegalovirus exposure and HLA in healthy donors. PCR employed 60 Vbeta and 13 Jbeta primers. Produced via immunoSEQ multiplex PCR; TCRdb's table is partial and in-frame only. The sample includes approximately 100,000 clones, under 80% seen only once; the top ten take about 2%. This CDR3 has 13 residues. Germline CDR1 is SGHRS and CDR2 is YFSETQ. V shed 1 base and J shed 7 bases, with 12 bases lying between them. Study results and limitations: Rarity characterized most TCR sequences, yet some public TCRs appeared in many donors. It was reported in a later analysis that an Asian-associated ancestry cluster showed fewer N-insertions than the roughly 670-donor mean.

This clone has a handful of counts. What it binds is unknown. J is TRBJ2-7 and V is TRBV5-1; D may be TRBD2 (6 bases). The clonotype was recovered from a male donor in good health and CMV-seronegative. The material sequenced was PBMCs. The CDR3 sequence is CASSLNLAWEQYF. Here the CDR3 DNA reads TGCGCCAGCAGCTTGAACCTAGCGTGGGAGCAGTACTTC.